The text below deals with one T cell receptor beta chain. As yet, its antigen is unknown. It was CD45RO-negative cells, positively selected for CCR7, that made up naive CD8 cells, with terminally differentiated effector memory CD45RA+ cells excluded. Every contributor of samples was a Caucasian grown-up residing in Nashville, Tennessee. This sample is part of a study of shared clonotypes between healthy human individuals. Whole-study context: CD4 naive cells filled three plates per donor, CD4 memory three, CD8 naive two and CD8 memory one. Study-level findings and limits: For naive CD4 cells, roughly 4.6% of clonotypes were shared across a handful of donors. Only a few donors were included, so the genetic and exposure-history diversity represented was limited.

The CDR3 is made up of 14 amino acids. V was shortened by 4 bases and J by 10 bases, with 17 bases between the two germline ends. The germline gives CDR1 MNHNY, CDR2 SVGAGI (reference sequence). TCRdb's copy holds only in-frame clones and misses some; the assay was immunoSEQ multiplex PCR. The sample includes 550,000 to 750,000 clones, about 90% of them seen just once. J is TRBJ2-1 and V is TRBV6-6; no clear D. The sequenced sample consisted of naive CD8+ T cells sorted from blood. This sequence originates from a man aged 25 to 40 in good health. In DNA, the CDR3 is TGTGCCAGCAGTTCCCGGTTAGCCGCCCAAGAGCAGTTCTTC. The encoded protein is CASSSRLAAQEQFF.